The 7 T cell receptor beta chains below all came from one sample that was sequenced in a study of T cells in Graves' hyperthyroidism and ophthalmopathy. The TCR beta CDR3 regions underwent amplification using RNA transcripts as the source. In the first-round RT-PCR of the TCR CDR3, the HTBI primer set was used. A single record per CDR3 protein comes from TCRdb applying MiXCR to the multiplex PCR reads. This sample has more than 350,000 distinct CDR3 sequences, with approximately 14% found just once. Sequenced material: blood. These receptors originate from an older woman with Graves' ophthalmopathy.

This clonotype was counted at least ten times. The chain has TRBV7-9 and TRBJ2-1, with D perhaps TRBD1 or TRBD2 (5 bases each). Trimming removed 5 bases from V and 10 bases from J, with 18 bases in between. CDR1 and CDR2 (germline): SEHNR, FQNEAQ (reference sequence). The CDR3 loop spans 14 amino acids. CDR3 amino acids: CASSASFGAGEQFF. The CDR3 DNA sequence: TGTGCCAGCAGCGCTAGTTTCGGGGCTGGGGAGCAGTTCTTC.

There are many counts of this clonotype. The chain couples TRBV5-6 to TRBJ2-7; 12 nucleotides align to TRBD1. CDR3 length: 15 amino acids. Germline assignment: CDR1 SGHDT and CDR2 YYEEEE. V lost 1 base, J lost 3 bases, and 2 bases stayed unmatched. The CDR3, as DNA: TGTGCCAGCAGCTTGCGGGACAGGGGGCACTACGAGCAGTACTTC. This gives the protein CASSLRDRGHYEQYF.

In regard to this clonotype: One end of the junction is discordant with germline, which a read error may explain. The rearrangement uses TRBV2 and TRBJ2-3, with 9 bases fitting TRBD2. CDR1 and CDR2 from the germline V gene are SNHLY and FYNNEI. The CDR3 spans 14 residues. This CDR3 reads CASSYSGSTGTQYF. Written as DNA, the CDR3 is TGTGCCAGCAGCTATAGCGGGAGCACAGGTACGCAGTATTTT.

This clonotype was counted at least ten times. The genes are TRBV2 and TRBJ2-1; D call uncertain. CDR1 is SNHLY and CDR2 is FYNNEI in the germline V gene. V was trimmed by 6 bases and J by 8 bases, leaving 14 bases between them. The CDR3 contains 13 residues. The CDR3 DNA reads as TGTGCCAGCAGCTGGGAAGCTCGGGATGAGCAGTTCTTC. Its protein product is CASSWEARDEQFF.

This clonotype was seen repeatedly, ten times or more. The rearrangement uses TRBV12-3 or TRBV12-4 and TRBJ2-2; maybe TRBD2 (5 bases). The CDR3 loop spans 13 amino acids. V lost 6 bases and J lost 5, with 10 bases in between. The CDR3 DNA follows: TGTGCCAGCAGGCCAAGGGAGACCGGGGAGCTGTTTTTT. It encodes CASRPRETGELFF.

This rearrangement joins TRBV15 to TRBJ2-1; possible D gene TRBD2, 5 bases. The CDR3 is 13 residues long. Germline loops: CDR1 LNHNV, CDR2 YYDKDF (reference sequence). V was shortened by 4 bases and J by 9 bases, with 13 bases between the two germline ends. CDR3 protein: CATSTDRGREQFF. The DNA for the CDR3 is TGTGCCACCAGCACGGATCGGGGTCGTGAGCAGTTCTTC.

This clonotype was recorded many times. The rearrangement links TRBV6-1 to TRBJ2-5, with 7 bases matching TRBD2. The J segment lost 5 bases and the V segment lost 5 bases, leaving 11 bases of the junction unmatched. The CDR3 contains 15 residues. Germline lookup yields CDR1 MNHNS and CDR2 SASEGT. The CDR3 region is CASSSLLAAGETQYF. DNA of the CDR3: TGTGCCAGCAGTTCTCTCCTAGCAGCGGGGGAGACCCAGTACTTC.